The 28 T cell receptor beta chains presented below share a single source sample, sequenced in a study of spatial heterogeneity in lung cancer. Study-level points and caveats: Tumors with more nonsynonymous mutations had more expanded intratumoral alpha and beta TCRs.

Their antigens remain unidentified. Documented time point: sample taken at primary tumor resection. In TCRdb, the 5' RACE reads were re-called with MiXCR into one record per CDR3 protein. The sample contains around 4,600 distinct CDR3 sequences, approximately 6.1% of which appear only once. The sample in question was lung tumor tissue, obtained at surgery. Receptors were obtained from a female donor with early-stage non-small cell lung cancer.

With regard to this clonotype: Little can be read into the size of this beta chain, an off-target read in a library designed for alpha chains. The gene calls are TRBV13 and TRBJ2-1; 11 nucleotides match TRBD2. Looked up from germline, CDR1 is PRHDT and CDR2 is FYEKMQ (reference sequence). V shed 1 base and J 6 bases; nucleotides not matched to a gene: 11. The CDR3 is made up of 18 amino acids. The CDR3 sequence: CASSLEGLAGGSLNEQFF. The CDR3 DNA reads TGTGCCAGCAGCTTAGAAGGGCTAGCGGGGGGATCACTCAATGAGCAGTTCTTC.

This clonotype has at least ten counts. Little can be read into the size of this beta chain, an off-target read in a library designed for alpha chains. V gene TRBV6-5 combines with J gene TRBJ1-2; D is unclear. The CDR3 has 15 amino acids. Germline values: CDR1 MNHEY, CDR2 SVGAGI. V was cut by 0 bases and J by 8 bases, with 16 bases left in between. CDR3 loop: CASSYSTPMWGGYTF. In DNA, the CDR3 is TGTGCCAGCAGTTACTCGACCCCGATGTGGGGAGGCTACACCTTC.

By sample fraction, this clonotype is medium-sized. Little can be read into the size of this beta chain, an off-target read in a library designed for alpha chains. J is TRBJ2-2 and V is TRBV6-1, with D unclear. This CDR3 region has 15 residues. V dropped 4 bases and J dropped 0 bases, with 9 bases sitting between them. Germline-derived CDR1 and CDR2 are MNHNS and SASEGT. CDR3 region: CASSAQDANTGELFF. The CDR3 nucleotides are TGTGCCAGCAGTGCCCAGGACGCGAACACCGGGGAGCTGTTTTTT.

Relative to its sample, this clonotype is medium-sized. This beta chain was picked up by a library intended for alpha chains and is off target, so its count carries little meaning. The gene calls are TRBV12-5 and TRBJ2-6; D remains unclear. There are 14 residues in the CDR3. Trimming took 2 bases from V and 2 from J, leaving 4 bases between them. CDR1 and CDR2 (germline): LGHNT, FRNRAP. The CDR3 coding sequence is TGTGCTAGTGGTTTGTACCCTGGGGCCAACGTCCTGACTTTC. Translated: CASGLYPGANVLTF.

This clonotype was counted at least ten times. Within a library made for alpha chains, this beta chain is off target, and its count is uninformative. The chain recombines TRBV9 with TRBJ1-5; no reliable D call. CDR3 length equals 14 residues. Trimming removed 2 bases at V and 4 bases at J, with 10 bases between. Per the germline V gene, CDR1 is SGDLS and CDR2 is YYNGEE. CDR3 protein: CASSVDGSNQPQHF. CDR3 coding DNA: TGTGCCAGCAGCGTGGACGGGTCAAATCAGCCCCAGCATTTT.

This clonotype is medium-sized within its sample. Within a library made for alpha chains, this beta chain is off target, and its count is uninformative. The rearrangement uses TRBV27 and TRBJ1-6; D is undetermined. The V end was cut by 2 bases, the J end by 5 bases, with 13 bases between. CDR1 and CDR2 from the germline V gene are MNHEY and SMNVEV (reference sequence). The length of the CDR3 is 16 residues. The CDR3 DNA follows: TGTGCCAGCAGTTTAGGTGGAACCGGCAATAATTCACCCCTCCACTTT. Translation gives CASSLGGTGNNSPLHF.

This clonotype was picked up many times. Found in a library prepared for alpha chains, this beta chain is an off-target read, and its abundance has little meaning. The chain is built from TRBV18 and TRBJ2-7, with 7 bases fitting TRBD1. The CDR3 is made up of 14 amino acids. Germline V CDR1 and CDR2: KGHSH, LQKENI. J gave up 4 bases and V 4 bases, and 7 bases lay outside the gene matches. CDR3 sequence: CASSQAGGQYEQYF. CDR3 bases: TGTGCCAGCTCACAGGCAGGGGGTCAATACGAGCAGTACTTC.

By sample fraction, this clonotype is medium-sized. This beta chain is an unintended read in a library built for alpha chains; its size means little. V and J are TRBV28 and TRBJ1-5; D ambiguous. V was shortened by 2 bases and J by 1 base, with 6 bases between the two germline ends. Germline CDR1 is MDHEN and CDR2 is SYDVKM. The CDR3 totals 14 residues. The CDR3, as DNA: TGTGCCAGCAGTTTAGTACAGAGCAATCAGCCCCAGCATTTT. Protein: CASSLVQSNQPQHF.

This clonotype is medium-sized in the sample. For a library built for alpha chains, this beta chain is a stray read; little rests on its size. This sequence joins TRBV7-6 and TRBJ2-1; D remains ambiguous. CDR3 length equals 13 residues. Trimming removed 0 bases from V and 6 bases from J, with 6 bases in between. From germline, CDR1 is SGHVS and CDR2 FNYEAQ. CDR3 sequence: CASSLAVSNEQFF. The CDR3 nucleotides read TGTGCCAGCAGCTTAGCAGTCAGCAATGAGCAGTTCTTC.

By share of the sample, this clonotype is medium-sized (0.01 to 0.1%). The size of this beta chain means little, since it is a stray read in a library made for alpha chains. This rearrangement joins TRBV7-9 to TRBJ2-1, with 8 bases lining up with TRBD1. Germline V lookup: CDR1 SEHNR, CDR2 FQNEAQ (reference sequence). J lost 9 bases, V lost 3 bases, and 7 bases had no gene match. This CDR3 spans 14 amino acids. CDR3 loop: CASSLNRGWSEQFF. The CDR3 nucleotides are TGTGCCAGCAGCTTGAACAGGGGGTGGAGTGAGCAGTTCTTC. The full variable domain, in which reference TRBV7-9 and TRBJ2-1 provide the parts outside the CDR3, is DTGVSQNPRHKITKRGQNVTFRCDPISEHNRLYWYRQTLGQGPEFLTYFQNEAQLEKSRLLSDRFSAERPKGSFSTLEIQRTEQGDSAMYLCASSLNRGWSEQFFGPGTRLTVL.

This clonotype was counted at least ten times. Because the library targeted alpha chains, this beta chain is an off-target read whose size means little. This chain joins TRBV7-9 and TRBJ2-2; TRBD2 might be the D (6 bases). CDR3 length: 14 residues. V lost 5 bases, J lost 1 base, and 8 bases lay in between. CDR1 and CDR2 (germline): SEHNR, FQNEAQ (reference sequence). In nucleotides, the CDR3 is TGTGCCAGCAGCCGGGACTGGAACACCGGGGAGCTGTTTTTT. Encoded protein: CASSRDWNTGELFF.

The table lists this clonotype with many counts. Because this beta chain is a stray read in a library intended to capture alpha chains, its abundance should not be given much weight. V usage is TRBV7-2 and J usage is TRBJ2-2; no reliable D call. The CDR3 totals 14 residues. Germline CDR1 reads SGHTA; CDR2 reads FQGNSA. V dropped 5 bases and J dropped 0 bases, with 7 bases sitting between them. The CDR3 coding sequence is TGTGCCAGCAGCCCATCGGCGAACACCGGGGAGCTGTTTTTT. Translating gives CASSPSANTGELFF.

This clonotype was seen repeatedly, ten times or more. This beta chain is an unintended read in a library built for alpha chains; its size means little. The rearrangement links TRBV11-2 to TRBJ2-2; D gene unclear. V lost 2 bases and J lost 2, with 12 bases in between. CDR1 is SGHAT, CDR2 FQNNGV, per germline. The length of the CDR3 is 16 residues. CDR3 in DNA: TGTGCCAGCAGCTTACAGTGGCTCGCAAACACCGGGGAGCTGTTTTTT. Its protein product is CASSLQWLANTGELFF.

This clonotype ranks as medium-sized. Found in a library prepared for alpha chains, this beta chain is an off-target read, and its abundance has little meaning. The chain joins TRBV28 to TRBJ1-1, with D tentatively TRBD1 (6 bases). Germline-derived CDR1 and CDR2 are MDHEN and SYDVKM. The CDR3 has 15 residues. The germline V and J ends were trimmed by 6 bases and 6 bases, with 20 bases remaining between them. The CDR3 loop reads CASSRASGAYPEAFF. DNA for the CDR3: TGTGCCAGCAGCCGGGCCTCGGGGGCATACCCTGAAGCTTTCTTT.

This clonotype has a count of ten or more. Because the library targeted alpha chains, this beta chain is an off-target read whose size means little. V gene TRBV20-1 combines with J gene TRBJ1-4; 7 positions match TRBD1. Germline values: CDR1 DFQATT, CDR2 SNEGSKA (reference sequence). V gave up 0 bases and J gave up 3 bases; unmatched junction bases: 7. This CDR3 region has 16 residues. The CDR3 nucleotides are TGCAGTGCTAGAGATTTGGGGGGGACAGCTAATGAAAAACTGTTTTTT. Translation: CSARDLGGTANEKLFF.

Relative to its sample, this clonotype is medium-sized (0.01 to 0.1%). This beta chain appears as a stray read in a library generated for alpha chains; its size is not informative. The chain uses TRBV5-6 and TRBJ2-1; D is possibly TRBD2 (7 bases). Germline V gives CDR1 SGHDT, CDR2 YYEEEE. The CDR3 spans 15 residues. Trimming shortened V by 2 bases and J by 3 bases, and 12 bases separated the two germline ends. In DNA, the CDR3 is TGTGCCAGCAGCTTCTACGGGGGGCTCTACAATGAGCAGTTCTTC. Its protein product is CASSFYGGLYNEQFF.

This clonotype was observed many times. Since the library was made to target alpha chains, this beta chain is a stray read and its abundance is not meaningful. V gene TRBV19 combines with J gene TRBJ1-2; no definite D call. The V gene lost 3 bases and the J gene lost 8 bases, with 13 bases spanning the gap. The CDR3 length is 13 residues. Germline loops: CDR1 LNHDA, CDR2 SQIVND (reference sequence). In DNA, the CDR3 is TGTGCCAGTAGTATTATTTGGGCCGACGGCTACACCTTC. This gives the protein CASSIIWADGYTF.

In its sample, this clonotype was seen many times. The conserved final phenylalanine or tryptophan is absent from the CDR3, which likely points to a read error. No DNA is shown, since the ends of the CDR3 on it are uncertain; the CDR3 is the one TCRdb lists. Since it is a stray read in a library aimed at alpha chains, this beta chain has a size that is not meaningful. This chain uses TRBV6-1 with TRBJ2-1; no DNA check was done on the table's D call, TRBD1. Germline V gene sequence: CDR1 MNHNS, CDR2 SASEGT. The CDR3 adds up to 15 amino acids, both ends counted. The CDR3 loop is CASTKSRQLGDRVSL.

This clonotype was counted many times. The library was designed around alpha chains, so this beta chain is a stray read whose abundance carries little weight. The genes are TRBV27 and TRBJ2-7; 14 bases match TRBD2. The CDR3 loop spans 16 amino acids. Germline CDR1 MNHEY, CDR2 SMNVEV (reference sequence). J gave up 4 bases and V 4 bases, and 6 bases lay outside the gene matches. CDR3 residues: CASSSTSGRAMYEQYF. The CDR3 DNA reads as TGTGCCAGCAGTTCGACTAGCGGGAGGGCCATGTACGAGCAGTACTTC.

This clonotype was counted at least ten times. This beta chain is off target for a library built for alpha chains, so its abundance means little. This chain joins TRBV5-4 and TRBJ1-1, with D possibly matching TRBD1 (5 bases). Trimming stripped 0 bases from V and 7 bases from J, with 13 bases between. CDR1 SGHNT and CDR2 YYREEE come from the germline V gene (reference sequence). This CDR3 has 14 residues. For the CDR3, the DNA is TGTGCCAGCAGCTTGGATCCACGGGGGATTGAAGCTTTCTTT. Encoded protein: CASSLDPRGIEAFF.

This clonotype was seen ten or more times. Little can be read into the size of this beta chain, an off-target read in a library designed for alpha chains. The chain is built from TRBV28 and TRBJ1-1; 8 positions match TRBD1. Germline lookup yields CDR1 MDHEN and CDR2 SYDVKM. V lost 4 bases to trimming and J lost 6 bases; unmatched junction nucleotides: 10. There are 15 residues in the CDR3. The CDR3 loop reads CASSSPGQARAEAFF. CDR3 DNA: TGTGCCAGCAGTTCTCCGGGACAGGCGCGGGCTGAAGCTTTCTTT.

There are many counts of this clonotype. This beta chain is a stray sequence in a library constructed for alpha chains; its clone size is not meaningful. The rearrangement joins TRBV27 to TRBJ2-3; D might be TRBD2 (5 bases). Trimming removed 8 bases at V and 3 bases at J, with 18 bases between. Germline V CDR1 and CDR2: MNHEY, SMNVEV (reference sequence). The CDR3 contains 15 residues. The CDR3 protein is CASASTSGVTDTQYF. Written as DNA, the CDR3 is TGTGCCAGCGCCTCTACTAGTGGGGTGACAGATACGCAGTATTTT.

This clonotype was observed at least ten times. Because the library targeted alpha chains, this beta chain is an off-target read whose size means little. The chain joins TRBV20-1 to TRBJ1-2; D is unresolved. The ends were cut back, 0 bases at V and 5 bases at J, with 10 bases in the middle. This CDR3 spans 13 amino acids. CDR1 and CDR2 (germline): DFQATT, SNEGSKA (reference sequence). The CDR3 DNA reads as TGCAGTGCTAGAGATTCAGGTCAATATGGCTACACCTTC. Its translation is CSARDSGQYGYTF.

This clonotype qualifies as medium-sized. This beta chain represents an off-target read in a library built for alpha chains; its size is of limited meaning. This chain links TRBV28 with TRBJ1-2; D is unresolved. Looked up from germline, CDR1 is MDHEN and CDR2 is SYDVKM. V lost 3 bases and J 2 bases, leaving 16 bases between the germline ends. This CDR3 contains 16 residues. CDR3 DNA sequence: TGTGCCAGCAGTTTCTTGGACCTTCCCGTCAACTATGGCTACACCTTC. This gives the protein CASSFLDLPVNYGYTF.

With respect to this clonotype: As an off-target read in a library built for alpha chains, this beta chain has a frequency of little significance. The chain couples TRBV2 to TRBJ2-1; TRBD1 agrees at 10 bases. CDR1 and CDR2 (germline): SNHLY, FYNNEI. Trimming took 10 bases from V and 9 from J; bases not matched to a gene: 6. The CDR3 spans 12 residues. CDR3 sequence: CANSGTGAEQFF. CDR3 sequence (DNA): TGTGCCAATTCCGGGACAGGGGCTGAGCAGTTCTTC.

This clonotype was found many times. This beta chain turned up in a library designed for alpha chains; as an off-target read, its abundance says little. V is TRBV2 and J is TRBJ2-3, with 7 bases aligning to TRBD2. V was pared by 3 bases and J by 2 bases, with 2 bases of the junction left unmatched. CDR3 length: 14 residues. Germline V lookup: CDR1 SNHLY, CDR2 FYNNEI. This CDR3 is CASSDRLATDTQYF. The DNA of the CDR3 is TGTGCCAGCAGTGACCGACTAGCCACAGATACGCAGTATTTT.

At least ten counts were recorded for this clonotype. The library was prepared for alpha chains; this beta chain is a stray read, so its frequency means little. This chain connects TRBV5-6 to TRBJ2-2; no clear D gene. Trimming stripped 6 bases from V and 0 bases from J, with 12 bases between. Germline V CDR1 and CDR2: SGHDT, YYEEEE. The CDR3 loop spans 15 amino acids. CDR3: CASIPGPANTGELFF. The CDR3 DNA is TGTGCCAGCATCCCGGGCCCAGCGAACACCGGGGAGCTGTTTTTT.

This clonotype appeared a few times. This beta chain lies outside the target of a library built for alpha chains; its clone size means little. V is TRBV15 and J is TRBJ1-5; tentatively, D is TRBD1 (5 bases). Trimming pared 5 bases from V and 5 bases from J, leaving 19 bases between. The CDR3 runs 16 residues. Germline CDR1 and CDR2: LNHNV and YYDKDF (reference sequence). The chain's CDR3 is CATSQKLGQVDQPQHF. The CDR3 DNA reads as TGTGCCACCAGCCAAAAATTGGGGCAGGTGGATCAGCCCCAGCATTTT.